Listed here are 27 T cell receptor beta chains from one sample, sequenced in a study of spatial heterogeneity in lung cancer. Findings and limits, study-wide: Counts of expanded intratumoral alpha and beta TCRs tracked tumor mutation counts.

TCRdb ran MiXCR on the 5' RACE reads and lists one entry per CDR3 protein. Here the sample spans roughly 10,000 distinct CDR3 sequences, roughly 7.9% being singletons. Noted time point: sample taken at primary tumor resection. The antigens these receptors bind are not known. The sample in question was lung tumor tissue, obtained at surgery. These receptors were taken from a female donor with early-stage non-small cell lung cancer.

The chain joins TRBV28 to TRBJ1-3; D is possibly TRBD1 (5 bases). The V and J ends lost 4 bases and 8 bases respectively, with 18 bases between them. In germline, CDR1 is MDHEN, CDR2 SYDVKM. The CDR3 contains 15 residues. The CDR3 DNA is TGTGCCAGCAGTTGGGACCGGACCTCTGGGGACACCATATATTTT. Translating gives CASSWDRTSGDTIYF.

This clonotype is labeled medium-sized. The chain carries TRBV7-2 and TRBJ2-7, with 11 bases lining up with TRBD2. This CDR3 has 15 amino acids. Germline V gene data show CDR1 as SGHTA and CDR2 as FQGNSA. V shed 6 bases and J 0 bases; nucleotides not matched to a gene: 4. The CDR3 protein is CASRGTSGSSYEQYF. CDR3 bases: TGTGCCAGCAGAGGGACTAGCGGAAGCTCCTACGAGCAGTACTTC. The full variable domain, its missing parts supplied by reference TRBV7-2 and TRBJ2-7, is GAGVSQSPSNKVTEKGKDVELRCDPISGHTALYWYRQSLGQGLEFLIYFQGNSAPDKSGLPSDRFSAERTGGSVSTLTIQRTQQEDSAVYLCASRGTSGSSYEQYFGPGTRLTVT.

In its sample, this clonotype is medium-sized. This rearrangement joins TRBV6-6 to TRBJ1-2; 10 nucleotides line up with TRBD1. CDR3 length: 17 amino acids. Germline V gene lookup returns CDR1 MNHNY and CDR2 SVGAGI (reference sequence). Unmatched junction bases numbered 12, after V lost 6 bases and J lost 2 bases. CDR3: CASRGPVTGGGNYGYTF. The CDR3 DNA reads TGTGCCAGCAGGGGACCCGTGACAGGGGGCGGGAACTATGGCTACACCTTC.

This clonotype was recorded many times. The chain links TRBV28 to TRBJ2-7; D may correspond to TRBD1 or TRBD2 (5 bases each). Germline V CDR1 and CDR2: MDHEN, SYDVKM. The CDR3 is 12 residues long. With 8 bases removed from V and 0 bases from J, the gap between germline ends came to 8 bases. The CDR3 DNA is TGTGCCAGCCAGAGGGGCTCCTACGAGCAGTACTTC. This sequence encodes CASQRGSYEQYF.

This clonotype was seen repeatedly, ten times or more. Here the CDR3 reads CASSRQTGTDTQYF. The CDR3 bases are TGCGCCAGCAGCCGCCAGACTGGCACAGATACGCAGTATTTT. The genes are TRBV5-1 and TRBJ2-3; D ambiguous. Germline V gene sequence: CDR1 SGHRS, CDR2 YFSETQ. Trimming left V 4 bases short and J 1 base short, with 10 bases between. The length of the CDR3 is 14 residues.

A few counts support this clonotype. This chain uses TRBV12-5 with TRBJ1-4; 8 bases line up with TRBD1. The CDR3 runs 15 residues. Germline V lookup: CDR1 LGHNT, CDR2 FRNRAP. Unmatched junction bases numbered 10, after V lost 6 bases and J lost 7 bases. CDR3 sequence (DNA): TGTGCTAGTGGCGACGGACAGGGTGGCGGTGAAAAACTGTTTTTT. This codes for CASGDGQGGGEKLFF.

This clonotype is medium-sized. The chain carries TRBV10-3 and TRBJ2-7, with D perhaps TRBD1 (5 bases). The germline V gene encodes CDR1 ENHRY and CDR2 SYGVKD. This CDR3 contains 14 residues. The V end was cut by 2 bases, the J end by 2 bases, with 10 bases between. The CDR3 loop reads CAISEMQGPYEQYF. In DNA, the CDR3 is TGTGCCATCAGTGAGATGCAGGGCCCCTACGAGCAGTACTTC.

In this sample, this clonotype turned up many times. The chain recombines TRBV2 with TRBJ1-6; tentative D call: TRBD1 (5 bases). Deletions cut 10 bases from V and 1 base from J, with 17 bases between. The CDR3 totals 16 residues. Looked up from germline, CDR1 is SNHLY and CDR2 is FYNNEI. The CDR3 is CATGGPRSSYNSPLHF. In DNA, the CDR3 is TGTGCCACCGGGGGACCCCGGAGTTCCTATAATTCACCCCTCCACTTT. Supplemented by reference TRBV2 and TRBJ1-6, the full variable domain reads EPEVTQTPSHQVTQMGQEVILRCVPISNHLYFYWYRQILGQKVEFLVSFYNNEISEKSEIFDDQFSVERPDGSNFTLKIRSTKLEDSAMYFCATGGPRSSYNSPLHFGNGTRLTVT.

This clonotype was observed at least ten times. This chain connects TRBV15 to TRBJ1-1; D is unclear. Trimming pared 0 bases from V and 8 bases from J, leaving 22 bases between. The germline V gene has CDR1 LNHNV and CDR2 YYDKDF (reference sequence). The CDR3 contains 17 residues. This CDR3 is CATSRDRFGGNLWEAFF. As DNA, the CDR3 is TGTGCCACCAGCAGAGATAGGTTCGGAGGGAATTTGTGGGAAGCTTTCTTT.

This clonotype was detected many times. The gene calls are TRBV20-1 and TRBJ1-2, with 7 bases fitting TRBD1. V was pared by 4 bases and J by 6 bases, with 5 bases of the junction left unmatched. CDR1 is DFQATT and CDR2 is SNEGSKA in the germline V gene (reference sequence). The CDR3 runs to 12 residues. The DNA for the CDR3 is TGCAGTGCTACCGACAGGGTCCATGGCTACACCTTC. Translated: CSATDRVHGYTF.

This clonotype was seen repeatedly, ten times or more. This rearrangement joins TRBV7-2 to TRBJ2-1; the D gene could be TRBD1 or TRBD2 (5 bases each). The germline gives CDR1 SGHTA, CDR2 FQGNSA. The CDR3 is 16 amino acids. V lost 4 bases, J lost 7 bases, and 20 bases lay in between. The CDR3 bases are TGTGCCAGCAGCTCATGGGCCGGGGCCAGGTGGAATGAGCAGTTCTTC. Translating gives CASSSWAGARWNEQFF. Supplemented by reference TRBV7-2 and TRBJ2-1, the full variable domain reads GAGVSQSPSNKVTEKGKDVELRCDPISGHTALYWYRQSLGQGLEFLIYFQGNSAPDKSGLPSDRFSAERTGGSVSTLTIQRTQQEDSAVYLCASSSWAGARWNEQFFGPGTRLTVL.

This clonotype has ten or more counts. The V call is TRBV12-3 or TRBV12-4, the J call TRBJ2-7; 9 bases line up with TRBD1. The V segment lost 5 bases and the J segment 3 bases; nucleotides outside the gene matches: 11. This CDR3 region has 16 residues. Here the CDR3 DNA reads TGTGCCAGCAGTGGCGCGGGACAGGGCAGCTTCTACGAGCAGTACTTC. This encodes CASSGAGQGSFYEQYF.

This rearrangement joins TRBV12-3 or TRBV12-4 to TRBJ1-1; no firm D call. Between the trimmed V and J ends, which lost 3 bases and 5 bases, there was a span of 10 bases. The CDR3 runs to 13 residues. The CDR3 region is CASSLNSKTEAFF. The CDR3 DNA reads as TGTGCCAGCAGTTTGAACAGTAAAACTGAAGCTTTCTTT.

This clonotype was detected ten times or more. This chain uses TRBV12-5 with TRBJ1-1; the D gene is possibly TRBD1 (5 bases). CDR3 length: 16 residues. The V gene's germline CDR1 is LGHNT and CDR2 FRNRAP. The ends were cut back, 4 bases at V and 3 bases at J, with 18 bases in the middle. For the CDR3, the DNA is TGTGCTAGTGGTTCCCCCCTGGGGGGAAGTGACACTGAAGCTTTCTTT. This translates into CASGSPLGGSDTEAFF.

This clonotype was seen ten or more times. The chain carries TRBV2 and TRBJ2-3; no clear D gene. Trimming pared 4 bases from V and 6 bases from J, leaving 11 bases between. The CDR3 consists of 13 residues. The germline gives CDR1 SNHLY, CDR2 FYNNEI. CDR3 amino acids: CASSGFGMDTQYF. The CDR3 coding sequence is TGTGCCAGCAGTGGTTTCGGCATGGATACGCAGTATTTT.

In its sample, this clonotype ranks as medium-sized. The rearrangement uses TRBV28 and TRBJ2-1, with D possibly matching TRBD1 (6 bases). Looked up from germline, CDR1 is MDHEN and CDR2 is SYDVKM. The CDR3 loop spans 16 amino acids. The ends were cut back, 5 bases at V and 2 bases at J, with 16 bases in the middle. The chain's CDR3 is CASSPTGTFAYNEQFF. For the CDR3, the DNA is TGTGCCAGCAGTCCTACCGGGACATTCGCCTACAATGAGCAGTTCTTC.

The chain links TRBV6-5 to TRBJ1-6; 9 positions match TRBD1. This CDR3 spans 15 amino acids. Germline V gene sequence: CDR1 MNHEY, CDR2 SVGAGI. V lost 8 bases, J lost 8 bases, and 10 bases stayed unmatched. Here the CDR3 DNA reads TGTGCCAGCCCGAGCACCGGGACAGGGTATTCACCCCTCCACTTT. Translation: CASPSTGTGYSPLHF.

By sample fraction, this clonotype is medium-sized. The gene calls are TRBV18 and TRBJ1-2, with D possibly being TRBD1 (6 bases). CDR1 is KGHSH and CDR2 is LQKENI in the germline V gene. This CDR3 region has 13 residues. V was cut by 3 bases and J by 2 bases, with 7 bases left in between. The CDR3 bases are TGTGCCAGCTCACCGACAGGAAACTATGGCTACACCTTC. Translation: CASSPTGNYGYTF.

This clonotype is medium-sized within its sample. The V and J genes are TRBV5-1 and TRBJ1-1; the D gene is possibly TRBD1 (5 bases). Trimming pared 1 base from V and 7 bases from J, leaving 14 bases between. Germline V CDR1 and CDR2: SGHRS, YFSETQ. This CDR3 region has 14 residues. CDR3 sequence (DNA): TGCGCCAGCAGCTTGAATGGGGGGGATAGTGAAGCTTTCTTT. Protein product: CASSLNGGDSEAFF.

This clonotype counts as medium-sized (0.01 to 0.1%). The J gene is TRBJ1-2, the V gene TRBV28, with D perhaps TRBD1 (6 bases). CDR1 and CDR2 (germline): MDHEN, SYDVKM. The CDR3 loop spans 13 amino acids. Trimming left V 5 bases short and J 8 bases short, with 15 bases between. The DNA of the CDR3 is TGTGCCAGCAGTGCCACAGGGAACGGCGGCTACACCTTC. It codes for CASSATGNGGYTF.

The chain combines TRBV2 with TRBJ1-2; maybe TRBD1 (6 bases). CDR1 and CDR2 from the germline V gene are SNHLY and FYNNEI. The length of the CDR3 is 16 residues. Trimming took 2 bases from V and 2 from J, leaving 15 bases between them. CDR3 region: CASSELQGVGNYGYTF. In DNA, the CDR3 is TGTGCCAGCAGTGAACTACAGGGAGTGGGGAACTATGGCTACACCTTC.

This clonotype was recorded a few times. This sequence joins TRBV12-3 or TRBV12-4 and TRBJ2-7; 7 nucleotides agree with TRBD2. J gave up 2 bases and V 5 bases, and 3 bases lay outside the gene matches. The CDR3 totals 13 residues. CDR3 loop: CASSGTIAYEQYF. CDR3 nucleotides: TGTGCCAGCAGTGGGACTATTGCCTACGAGCAGTACTTC.

This clonotype was detected ten times or more. The J gene is TRBJ2-7, the V gene TRBV6-1; 11 positions match TRBD1. Per germline, CDR1 MNHNS and CDR2 SASEGT. This CDR3 comprises 14 residues. The V gene end was trimmed by 4 bases and the J gene end by 5 bases; junction bases not matched to a gene: 4. The CDR3 spells CASSGTGGANEQYF. CDR3 DNA: TGTGCCAGCAGTGGGACAGGGGGCGCGAACGAGCAGTACTTC.

This clonotype was recorded many times. The chain carries TRBV4-3 and TRBJ2-5, with 10 bases aligning to TRBD2. With 1 base clipped from V and 7 bases from J, the junction kept 6 bases outside the gene matches. The CDR3 has 15 amino acids. CDR1 is LGHNA and CDR2 is YSLEER in the germline V gene. Here the CDR3 reads CASSQGTSGAMTQYF. The CDR3 region has the DNA TGCGCCAGCAGCCAAGGGACTAGCGGCGCCATGACCCAGTACTTC.

Comment on this clonotype: It may be a read error: a sequence one base away is much more abundant. The rearrangement links TRBV12-5 to TRBJ1-4; 7 bases are a match to TRBD1. CDR1 is LGHNT, CDR2 FRNRAP, per germline. The CDR3 is 16 amino acids. The CDR3 loop reads CASGLVLRQGGENLFF. DNA for the CDR3: TGTGCTAGTGGTTTGGTACTTAGGCAGGGGGGGGAAAATCTGTTTTTT.

This clonotype was seen repeatedly, ten times or more. The rearrangement uses TRBV11-2 and TRBJ2-2, with D tentatively TRBD1 (5 bases). CDR3 length: 15 residues. Looked up from germline, CDR1 is SGHAT and CDR2 is FQNNGV. Trimming shortened V by 0 bases and J by 3 bases, and 8 bases separated the two germline ends. The CDR3 region is CASSLESRDTGELFF. CDR3 nucleotide sequence: TGTGCCAGCAGCTTAGAATCCAGGGACACCGGGGAGCTGTTTTTT.

This clonotype was detected many times. This chain connects TRBV15 to TRBJ2-1; 10 nucleotides align to TRBD1. There are 16 residues in the CDR3. Germline values: CDR1 LNHNV, CDR2 YYDKDF (reference sequence). Unmatched junction bases numbered 9, after V lost 3 bases and J lost 7 bases. The CDR3 nucleotides are TGTGCCACCAGCAGCAGACAGGGGGCGTTCCGGAATGAGCAGTTCTTC. Its protein is CATSSRQGAFRNEQFF.